The 15 T cell receptor beta chains below were found in one sample sequenced in a study of blood T cell repertoires in COVID-19. TCRdb keeps only in-frame clones here, not all; method: immunoSEQ multiplex PCR. Found here are about 35,000 clones, approximately 71% of them singletons; the top ten hold under 15%. The specimen was peripheral blood. The receptor source for this set is a man older than 75 with active or convalescent COVID-19.

This chain uses TRBV27 with TRBJ2-3; 12 bases line up with TRBD2. CDR1 and CDR2 from the germline V gene are MNHEY and SMNVEV (reference sequence). V was pared by 5 bases and J by 3 bases, with 6 bases of the junction left unmatched. CDR3 size: 16 residues. CDR3 coding DNA: TGTGCCAGCAGTCGCAGGACTAGCGGGACGACAGATACGCAGTATTTT. It specifies CASSRRTSGTTDTQYF.

The V and J genes are TRBV3-1 (or the pseudogene TRBV3-2) and TRBJ1-2; TRBD1 matches 10 bases. V lost 2 bases to trimming and J lost 3 bases; unmatched junction nucleotides: 3. The germline CDR1 and CDR2 sequences are LGHDT and YNNKEL (reference sequence). This CDR3 has 15 residues. CDR3 in amino acids: CASSQRDRGDYGYTF. CDR3 DNA sequence: TGTGCCAGCAGCCAACGGGACAGGGGAGACTATGGCTACACCTTC.

CDR3 nucleotides: TGTGCCAGCTCACGGACAGACTACGAGCAGTACTTC. Translating gives CASSRTDYEQYF. The chain recombines TRBV18 with TRBJ2-7, with a tentative D call TRBD1 (6 bases). Germline CDR1 reads KGHSH; CDR2 reads LQKENI. V shed 4 bases and J shed 3 bases, with 7 bases lying between them. CDR3 length: 12 residues.

The chain employs TRBV28 and TRBJ1-4; D remains ambiguous. Per the germline V gene, CDR1 is MDHEN and CDR2 is SYDVKM. This CDR3 spans 15 amino acids. V lost 3 bases and J lost 0, with 8 bases in between. CDR3 amino acids: CASSFVSSTNEKLFF. The CDR3 nucleotides read TGTGCCAGCAGTTTTGTGTCTTCAACTAATGAAAAACTGTTTTTT.

This rearrangement joins TRBV6-5 to TRBJ1-2; D is possibly TRBD1 (5 bases). V lost 8 bases and J 1 base, leaving 17 bases between the germline ends. Germline V gene data show CDR1 as MNHEY and CDR2 as SVGAGI. The CDR3 totals 15 residues. This CDR3 is CASRWFDRSNYGYTF. In nucleotides, the CDR3 is TGTGCCAGCCGATGGTTCGACAGAAGTAACTATGGCTACACCTTC.

The chain carries TRBV5-1 and TRBJ2-2; TRBD2 matches 9 bases. The CDR3 has 15 residues. With 7 bases clipped from V and 3 bases from J, the junction kept 7 bases outside the gene matches. Looked up from germline, CDR1 is SGHRS and CDR2 is YFSETQ. The CDR3 region is CASYPGLAYTGELFF. DNA of the CDR3: TGCGCCAGCTACCCGGGACTAGCTTACACCGGGGAGCTGTTTTTT. Supplemented by reference TRBV5-1 and TRBJ2-2, the full variable domain reads KAGVTQTPRYLIKTRGQQVTLSCSPISGHRSVSWYQQTPGQGLQFLFEYFSETQRNKGNFPGRFSGRQFSNSRSEMNVSTLELGDSALYLCASYPGLAYTGELFFGEGSRLTVL.

The V and J genes are TRBV29-1 and TRBJ2-1; 9 nucleotides line up with TRBD2. The ends lost 6 bases at V and 8 bases at J; junction bases unmatched: 11. Germline V gives CDR1 SQVTM, CDR2 ANQGSEA. The CDR3 is 14 residues long. Here the CDR3 reads CSVLTSGYRDEQFF. CDR3 in DNA: TGCAGCGTCTTAACTAGCGGGTATAGGGATGAGCAGTTCTTC.

The rearrangement uses TRBV6-6 and TRBJ2-3; perhaps TRBD2 as D (6 bases). Germline V gene lookup returns CDR1 MNHNY and CDR2 SVGAGI (reference sequence). The length of the CDR3 is 16 residues. Trimming left V 0 bases short and J 3 bases short, with 13 bases between. Here the CDR3 DNA reads TGTGCCAGCAGTTACTCTCGGGGACTCGGAACAGATACGCAGTATTTT. Encoded protein: CASSYSRGLGTDTQYF.

V usage is TRBV7-8 and J usage is TRBJ2-7; 8 bases agree with TRBD2. The CDR3 has 15 amino acids. With V trimmed by 1 base and J by 3 bases, 5 bases remained unmatched. Germline V gives CDR1 SGHVS, CDR2 FQNEAQ. In nucleotides, the CDR3 is TGTGCCAGCAGCTTAGTCTTGCGGGAGGACTACGAGCAGTACTTC. This gives the protein CASSLVLREDYEQYF.

This chain joins TRBV19 and TRBJ2-5, with 11 positions matching TRBD1. This CDR3 contains 16 residues. Germline trimming cut 8 bases from V and 5 bases from J; bases unmatched to any gene: 13. In germline, CDR1 is LNHDA, CDR2 SQIVND (reference sequence). CDR3 sequence (DNA): TGTGCCAGTTCTCTCGGGACAGGGGGTCTCGGCGAGACCCAGTACTTC. Translated, it gives CASSLGTGGLGETQYF.

The chain's CDR3 is CASSAPGLAGRSGSYEQYF. The CDR3 DNA reads TGTGCCAGCAGCGCGCCGGGACTAGCGGGAAGATCGGGCTCCTACGAGCAGTACTTC. This chain uses TRBV21-1 with TRBJ2-7; TRBD2, the table's D call, was not compared with the DNA. TRBV21-1 is marked as a pseudogene. The CDR3 consists of 19 residues.

This chain joins TRBV2 and TRBJ2-3; 7 nucleotides agree with TRBD2. Germline CDR1 is SNHLY and CDR2 is FYNNEI. The CDR3 extends over 16 amino acids. With V trimmed by 4 bases and J by 1 base, 8 bases remained unmatched. Here the CDR3 DNA reads TGTGCCAGCAGTGGCGGCGGGGGAATCGGCACAGATACGCAGTATTTT. Translation: CASSGGGGIGTDTQYF.

The CDR3 region is CASRPSDAGGADTQYF. CDR3 DNA sequence: TGCGCCAGCCGCCCCTCTGACGCGGGAGGGGCCGATACGCAGTATTTT. The V and J genes are TRBV5-1 and TRBJ2-3; 9 positions agree with TRBD2. Germline V lookup: CDR1 SGHRS, CDR2 YFSETQ. This CDR3 has 16 residues. V lost 7 bases to trimming and J lost 6 bases; unmatched junction nucleotides: 15. The full variable domain, in which reference TRBV5-1 and TRBJ2-3 provide the parts outside the CDR3, is KAGVTQTPRYLIKTRGQQVTLSCSPISGHRSVSWYQQTPGQGLQFLFEYFSETQRNKGNFPGRFSGRQFSNSRSEMNVSTLELGDSALYLCASRPSDAGGADTQYFGPGTRLTVL.

The chain links TRBV6-2 or TRBV6-3 to TRBJ1-2, with D unclear. CDR1 is MNHEY and CDR2 is SVGEGT in the germline V gene. V was shortened by 2 bases and J by 3 bases, with 10 bases between the two germline ends. This CDR3 comprises 14 residues. The chain's CDR3 is CASSYPRAYYGYTF. Written as DNA, the CDR3 is TGTGCCAGCAGTTACCCGAGGGCATACTATGGCTACACCTTC.

The chain recombines TRBV5-1 with TRBJ2-5; tentatively, D is TRBD2 (6 bases). The CDR3 is 13 residues long. V gave up 5 bases and J gave up 2 bases, with 10 bases separating them. The germline CDR1 and CDR2 sequences are SGHRS and YFSETQ. The CDR3 bases are TGCGCCAGCAGTCGTAGCGGACAAGAGACCCAGTACTTC. This codes for CASSRSGQETQYF. Full variable domain (missing parts from reference TRBV5-1 and TRBJ2-5): KAGVTQTPRYLIKTRGQQVTLSCSPISGHRSVSWYQQTPGQGLQFLFEYFSETQRNKGNFPGRFSGRQFSNSRSEMNVSTLELGDSALYLCASSRSGQETQYFGPGTRLLVL.